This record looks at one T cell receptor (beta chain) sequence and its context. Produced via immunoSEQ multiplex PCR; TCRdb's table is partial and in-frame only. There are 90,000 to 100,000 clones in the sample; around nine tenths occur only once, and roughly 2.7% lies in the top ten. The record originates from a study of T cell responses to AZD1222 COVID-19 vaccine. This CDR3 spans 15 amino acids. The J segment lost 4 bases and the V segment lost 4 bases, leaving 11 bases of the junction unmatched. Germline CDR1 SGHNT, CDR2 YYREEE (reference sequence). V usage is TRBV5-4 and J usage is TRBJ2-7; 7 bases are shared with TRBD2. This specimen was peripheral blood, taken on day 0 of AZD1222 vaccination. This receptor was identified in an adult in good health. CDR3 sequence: CASSLGSSGSYEQYF. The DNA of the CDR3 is TGTGCCAGCAGCCTCGGGAGTAGCGGGTCGTACGAGCAGTACTTC.